What follows are 18 T cell receptor beta chains derived from one specimen sequenced in a study of post-analysis software for immune sequencing data. cDNA libraries for TCR beta contained unique molecular identifiers. TCRdb re-called the PCR reads with MiXCR, one entry per CDR3 protein. The sample has 750,000 to 950,000 distinct CDR3 sequences; approximately 50% are singletons. The study, taken as a whole, reports: Roughly five TRBV segments were significantly more frequent in patients than in controls. TRBV5-6, TRBV5-1 and TRBV20-1 were among these segments.

These TCRs are of unknown antigen specificity. The sequencing sample was made of blood. The receptors come from a girl aged 5-17 years with multiple sclerosis.

V and J are TRBV10-3 and TRBJ2-5; no firm D call. Germline-derived CDR1 and CDR2 are ENHRY and SYGVKD. The V end was cut by 6 bases, the J end by 1 base, with 9 bases between. CDR3 length: 13 amino acids. CDR3 coding DNA: TGTGCCATCAGGGTCGAACTCCAAGAGACCCAGTACTTC. It is translated as CAIRVELQETQYF.

The rearrangement uses TRBV7-9 and TRBJ2-7; D perhaps matches TRBD2 (6 bases). The V gene lost 6 bases and the J gene lost 12 bases, with 18 bases spanning the gap. There are 12 residues in the CDR3. Germline values: CDR1 SEHNR, CDR2 FQNEAQ (reference sequence). CDR3 sequence: CASSQQPGVRYF. Here the CDR3 DNA reads TGTGCCAGCAGTCAACAACCGGGGGTGCGGTACTTC.

This sequence joins TRBV29-1 and TRBJ2-7; 7 bases fit TRBD1. After removal of 6 bases from V and 7 bases from J, the junction contained 12 bases not matched to a gene. Germline V CDR1 and CDR2: SQVTM, ANQGSEA. The CDR3 totals 13 residues. CDR3 sequence reads: CSVGDSIYNEQYF. The CDR3 nucleotides read TGCAGCGTGGGGGACAGCATTTACAATGAGCAGTACTTC.

There are a few counts of this clonotype. The chain carries TRBV20-1 and TRBJ2-3; no definite D call. This CDR3 is built from 12 residues. Per germline, CDR1 DFQATT and CDR2 SNEGSKA (reference sequence). Deletions cut 0 bases from V and 4 bases from J, with 5 bases between. Here the CDR3 reads CSARDLADTQYF. In DNA form, the CDR3 reads TGCAGTGCTAGAGATCTAGCAGATACGCAGTATTTT.

The CDR3 nucleotides are TGCAGTGCTATGGGGAGTAAAGGGTGGGGCACAGATACGCAGTATTTT. Its translation: CSAMGSKGWGTDTQYF. This chain links TRBV20-1 with TRBJ2-3, with D possibly matching TRBD2 (5 bases). Germline-derived CDR1 and CDR2 are DFQATT and SNEGSKA (reference sequence). This CDR3 is built from 16 residues. Trimming cost V 4 bases and J 1 base, with 18 bases left between them.

The chain links TRBV27 to TRBJ1-2, with D tentatively TRBD1 (6 bases). The V gene lost 6 bases and the J gene lost 8 bases, with 22 bases spanning the gap. The CDR3 is made up of 15 amino acids. CDR1 and CDR2 (germline): MNHEY, SMNVEV (reference sequence). The CDR3 is CASSNRWGGPGGYTF. The CDR3 coding sequence is TGTGCCAGCAGCAATCGATGGGGGGGGCCGGGAGGCTACACCTTC.

The chain carries TRBV7-9 and TRBJ2-1, with D tentatively TRBD2 (5 bases). V lost 1 base, J lost 9 bases, and 19 bases lay in between. The V gene's germline CDR1 is SEHNR and CDR2 FQNEAQ (reference sequence). This CDR3 has 16 residues. The DNA for the CDR3 is TGTGCCAGCAGCTTAGTCGGCCCTAGCTCCTCCGGTGAGCAGTTCTTC. Protein product: CASSLVGPSSSGEQFF.

The chain combines TRBV2 with TRBJ2-5, with a tentative D call TRBD2 (6 bases). The CDR3 extends over 14 amino acids. V was trimmed by 7 bases and J by 0 bases, leaving 12 bases between them. The germline V gene has CDR1 SNHLY and CDR2 FYNNEI. The CDR3 sequence: CASTAGTYQETQYF. CDR3 DNA: TGTGCCAGCACGGCGGGGACGTACCAAGAGACCCAGTACTTC.

V is TRBV5-1 and J is TRBJ2-7; 9 bases align to TRBD1. The closer fit of TRBJ2-4 to the DNA end suggests the J call may be wrong. The germline V gene encodes CDR1 SGHRS and CDR2 YFSETQ. This CDR3 is built from 16 residues. The CDR3 DNA reads as TGCGCCAGCAGCGAACTGCTCCGGGACAGGGTAAACATTCAGTACTTC. The encoded protein is CASSELLRDRVNIQYF.

The rearrangement uses TRBV30 and TRBJ2-1; weak D call: TRBD2 (7 bases). V lost 2 bases and J 3 bases, leaving 20 bases between the germline ends. In germline, CDR1 is GTSNPN, CDR2 SVGIG (reference sequence). The CDR3 totals 17 residues. CDR3 bases: TGTGCCTGGAGTATGACCTTTGCGGGGGCAGGCTACAATGAGCAGTTCTTC. It yields the protein CAWSMTFAGAGYNEQFF.

V gene TRBV29-1 combines with J gene TRBJ2-3, with 10 bases matching TRBD2. The CDR3 totals 13 residues. Germline assignment: CDR1 SQVTM and CDR2 ANQGSEA. V shed 5 bases and J 2 bases; nucleotides not matched to a gene: 1. CDR3 sequence: CSVSGRATDTQYF. CDR3 coding DNA: TGCAGCGTTAGCGGGAGGGCCACAGATACGCAGTATTTT.

This clonotype was detected a few times. The chain carries TRBV7-9 and TRBJ2-7; 13 bases agree with TRBD2. The CDR3 length is 16 residues. With 5 bases clipped from V and 6 bases from J, the junction kept 10 bases outside the gene matches. Germline values: CDR1 SEHNR, CDR2 FQNEAQ (reference sequence). Written as DNA, the CDR3 is TGTGCCAGCAGCGGTACGACTAGCGGGAGGTCTAGCGAGCAGTACTTC. Residues: CASSGTTSGRSSEQYF.

This clonotype was recorded a few times. The CDR3 bases are TGTGCCAGCAGTTACCTCCGGGACAGAAGGATACATACGCAGTATTTT. Translation: CASSYLRDRRIHTQYF. The rearrangement links TRBV6-5 to TRBJ2-3, with 7 bases fitting TRBD1. From germline, CDR1 is MNHEY and CDR2 SVGAGI. Trimming cost V 2 bases and J 7 bases; bases outside gene matches: 12. CDR3 length: 16 residues.

J is TRBJ2-1 and V is TRBV7-9, with 10 positions matching TRBD1. The CDR3 covers 14 residues. CDR1 and CDR2 (germline): SEHNR, FQNEAQ (reference sequence). V was clipped by 8 bases and J by 5 bases; unmatched bases: 6. The CDR3 bases are TGTGCCAGCGAGACCGGGACAGGGGACAATGAGCAGTTCTTC. Its protein product is CASETGTGDNEQFF.

CDR3 DNA: TGTGCCAGCAGTTTAAAGAGCCTCCCGGAGTCCTACGAGCAGTACTTC. Translation: CASSLKSLPESYEQYF. This sequence joins TRBV6-6 and TRBJ2-7; no reliable D call. Germline CDR1 and CDR2: MNHNY and SVGAGI (reference sequence). The CDR3 extends over 16 amino acids. With 4 bases removed from V and 1 base from J, the gap between germline ends came to 17 bases.

The chain has TRBV10-3 and TRBJ2-1; TRBD2 matches at 11 bases. CDR3 length: 22 amino acids. Germline CDR1 reads ENHRY; CDR2 reads SYGVKD. V gave up 0 bases and J gave up 1 base; unmatched junction bases: 17. The CDR3 DNA reads TGTGCCATCAGTGAGTCGATTACCCCGACTAGCGGGACTAGAAAATCCTACAATGAGCAGTTCTTC. Its protein product is CAISESITPTSGTRKSYNEQFF.

J is TRBJ2-7 and V is TRBV12-3 or TRBV12-4, with D unresolved. The J call may not be correct, given that the DNA end is closer to TRBJ2-5. The CDR3 is made up of 10 amino acids. The CDR3 protein is CASGTKTQYF. The CDR3 DNA sequence: TGTGCCAGCGGAACAAAGACCCAGTACTTC.

The chain recombines TRBV20-1 with TRBJ2-5, with D unclear. V was trimmed by 5 bases and J by 10 bases, leaving 14 bases between them. This CDR3 region has 11 residues. Germline CDR1 DFQATT, CDR2 SNEGSKA (reference sequence). DNA for the CDR3: TGCAGTGCTCCCAACGAAAGGTTCCAGTACTTC. Protein product: CSAPNERFQYF.